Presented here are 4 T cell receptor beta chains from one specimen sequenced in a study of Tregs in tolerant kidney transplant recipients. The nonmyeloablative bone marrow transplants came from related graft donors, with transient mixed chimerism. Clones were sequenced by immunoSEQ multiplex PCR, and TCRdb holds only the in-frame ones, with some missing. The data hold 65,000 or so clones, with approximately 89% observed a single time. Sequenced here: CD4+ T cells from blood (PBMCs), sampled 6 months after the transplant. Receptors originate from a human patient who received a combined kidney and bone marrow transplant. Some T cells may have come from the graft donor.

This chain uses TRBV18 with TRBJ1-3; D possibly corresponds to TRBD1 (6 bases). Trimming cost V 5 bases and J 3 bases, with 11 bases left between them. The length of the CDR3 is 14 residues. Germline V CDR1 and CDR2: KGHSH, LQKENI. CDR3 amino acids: CASSKDSDGNTIYF. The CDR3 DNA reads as TGTGCCAGCTCAAAGGACAGTGATGGAAACACCATATATTTT.

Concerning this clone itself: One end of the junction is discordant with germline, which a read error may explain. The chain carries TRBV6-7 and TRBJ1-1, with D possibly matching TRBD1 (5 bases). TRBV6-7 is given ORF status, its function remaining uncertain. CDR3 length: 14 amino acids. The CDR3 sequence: CASGYSGQNTEAFF. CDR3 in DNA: TGTGCCAGCGGTTACTCAGGACAGAACACTGAAGCTTTCTTT.

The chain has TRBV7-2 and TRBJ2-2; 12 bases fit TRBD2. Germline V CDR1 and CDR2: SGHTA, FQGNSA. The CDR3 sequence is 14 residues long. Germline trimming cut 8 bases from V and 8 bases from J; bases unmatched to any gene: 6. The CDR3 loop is CASGLAGGPGELFF. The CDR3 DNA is TGTGCCAGCGGCCTAGCGGGGGGGCCTGGGGAGCTGTTTTTT.

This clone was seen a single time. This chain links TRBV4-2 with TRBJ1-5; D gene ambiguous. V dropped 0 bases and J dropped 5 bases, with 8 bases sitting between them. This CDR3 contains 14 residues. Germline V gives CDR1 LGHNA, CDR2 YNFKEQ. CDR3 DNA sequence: TGTGCCAGCAGCCAAGAAACATACGATCAGCCCCAGCATTTT. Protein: CASSQETYDQPQHF.